This TCR beta chain is from a study of blood T cell repertoires in COVID-19. Study background: Sample material is recorded as cDNA or gDNA derived from T cells, B-cell-depleted T cells, or PBMCs.

The method was immunoSEQ multiplex PCR; TCRdb's version includes in-frame clones alone and lacks a portion of them. The table includes about 260,000 clones, roughly 87% detected once. Unmatched junction bases numbered 5, after V lost 2 bases and J lost 8 bases. The CDR3 covers 14 residues. The germline V gene has CDR1 MNHEY and CDR2 SVGEGT. The chain combines TRBV6-2 or TRBV6-3 with TRBJ2-2, with 7 bases that match TRBD2. The sample comprised peripheral blood. This clonotype originated in a woman between 50 and 59 years old who had recovered from COVID-19. CDR3 sequence reads: CASSYGTKDGELFF. CDR3 nucleotide sequence: TGTGCCAGCAGTTACGGGACTAAGGATGGGGAGCTGTTTTTT.